This T cell receptor (beta chain) was found in a study of T cell responses to AZD1222 COVID-19 vaccine. The length of the CDR3 is 15 residues. Germline V gene lookup returns CDR1 ENHRY and CDR2 SYGVKD. Whole-study findings and limits: Vaccination with two AZD1222 doses was followed by a rise in Spike-specific TCR breadth and depth. Of the AZD1222 recipients, only 5 to 7 were seropositive at baseline.

As regards this clone: No antigen is known for it. Its ends do not fully match the called genes, so a read error is possible.

Profiling relied on immunoSEQ multiplex PCR, and the TCRdb table lists in-frame clones only, not all of them. Among 150,000 to 200,000 clones, 90% to 95% were seen once, and the ten largest hold roughly 1.2%. The specimen comprised peripheral blood, sampled 28 days after the second AZD1222 dose. V and J are TRBV10-3 and TRBJ1-1; the D gene is possibly TRBD1 (5 bases). This receptor was identified in an adult who received the AZD1222 COVID-19 vaccine. The CDR3 loop is CAIRESGERFTEAFF. The CDR3 nucleotides read TGTGCCATCAGGGAGTCGGGGGAGAGGTTTACTGAAGCTTTCTTT.